Listed below are T cell receptor beta chains from one sample, sequenced in a study of shared clonotypes between healthy human individuals. The repertoire was sequenced with immunoSEQ multiplex PCR; TCRdb's copy has only in-frame clones and lacks some. The repertoire has fewer than 400,000 clones, around 72% of them found once; the top ten carry about 9.4%. Material for sequencing was memory CD4+ T cells sorted from blood. These receptors were taken from a man aged 30 to 39 in good health. The CDR3 runs from the conserved cysteine through the conserved F or W. The D gene is left open where the match is weak. Size is omitted from some rows. Given values are once, few, many or a class for expanded clones.

clone size: many; V gene: TRBV7-3; D gene: .; J gene: TRBJ1-2; CDR3 DNA: TGTGCCAGCAGCTTATCACAGGGAAATGGCTACACCTTC; CDR3 protein: CASSLSQGNGYTF
clone size: .; V gene: TRBV29-1; D gene: .; J gene: TRBJ1-1; CDR3 DNA: TGCAGCGTTTTGTATGGGGTTTTTAACACTGAAGCTTTCTTT; CDR3 protein: CSVLYGVFNTEAFF
clone size: .; V gene: TRBV29-1; D gene: .; J gene: TRBJ2-2; CDR3 DNA: TGCAGCGCTGGGGATGTCACCGGGGAGCTGTTTTTT; CDR3 protein: CSAGDVTGELFF
clone size: .; V gene: TRBV10-3; D gene: TRBD1; J gene: TRBJ2-5; CDR3 DNA: TGTGCCATCAGGGAGGGGACAGGACAAGAGACCCAGTACTTC; CDR3 protein: CAIREGTGQETQYF
clone size: .; V gene: TRBV14; D gene: .; J gene: TRBJ2-2; CDR3 DNA: TGTGCCAGCAGCCTCCCCCGGGGGACCGGGGAGCTGTTTTTT; CDR3 protein: CASSLPRGTGELFF
clone size: .; V gene: TRBV6-1; D gene: .; J gene: TRBJ2-1; CDR3 DNA: TGTGCCAGCAGTGGAGGGACGCGGATGAGTGATGAGCAGTTCTTC; CDR3 protein: CASSGGTRMSDEQFF
clone size: .; V gene: TRBV7-6; D gene: TRBD1; J gene: TRBJ1-2; CDR3 DNA: TGTGCCAGCAGCCGCACCGACAGGGGGGCCTATGGCTACACCTTC; CDR3 protein: CASSRTDRGAYGYTF
clone size: .; V gene: TRBV29-1; D gene: .; J gene: TRBJ2-3; CDR3 DNA: TGCAGCGTTGAAGGTGTCAGGGGCACAGATACGCAGTATTTT; CDR3 protein: CSVEGVRGTDTQYF
clone size: .; V gene: TRBV9; D gene: TRBD2; J gene: TRBJ2-3; CDR3 DNA: TGTGCCAGCAGCGTAGGGGCTAGCGGGGCTAGCACAGATACGCAGTATTTT; CDR3 protein: CASSVGASGASTDTQYF
clone size: once; V gene: TRBV7-9; D gene: TRBD1; J gene: TRBJ1-4; CDR3 DNA: TGTGCCAGCAGCCCAAGGGACAGTAATGAAAAACTGTTTTTT; CDR3 protein: CASSPRDSNEKLFF
clone size: .; V gene: TRBV7-8; D gene: .; J gene: TRBJ1-5; CDR3 DNA: TGTGCCAGCAGCTTAGATAGAATGGGGGGTGGCAATCAGCCCCAGCATTTT; CDR3 protein: CASSLDRMGGGNQPQHF
clone size: few; V gene: TRBV6-1; D gene: .; J gene: TRBJ1-2; CDR3 DNA: TGTGCCAGCAACCCGGGACCCGGAAGGAACTATGGCTACACCTTC; CDR3 protein: CASNPGPGRNYGYTF
clone size: .; V gene: TRBV27; D gene: TRBD2; J gene: TRBJ2-5; CDR3 DNA: TGTGCCAGCAGTTCGGCGGGGGGGCTGGAGACCCAGTACTTC; CDR3 protein: CASSSAGGLETQYF
clone size: .; V gene: TRBV10-3; D gene: TRBD1; J gene: TRBJ2-5; CDR3 DNA: TGTGCCATCAGTCCAAGTCCAGGGGGAAAAGAGACCCAGTACTTC; CDR3 protein: CAISPSPGGKETQYF
clone size: .; V gene: TRBV7-8; D gene: TRBD1; J gene: TRBJ1-2; CDR3 DNA: TGTGCCAGCAGCTTCGACAGGGCGAACTATGGCTACACCTTC; CDR3 protein: CASSFDRANYGYTF
clone size: .; V gene: TRBV9; D gene: .; J gene: TRBJ2-5; CDR3 DNA: TGTGCCAGCAGCCCCCGTGGAGGGTCGGGCCCCAATCGGACCCAGTACTTC; CDR3 protein: CASSPRGGSGPNRTQYF
clone size: once; V gene: TRBV5-1; D gene: .; J gene: TRBJ1-1; CDR3 DNA: TGCGCCAGCAGCTTGGACTCCGGCCTTATGAACACTGAAGCTTTCTTT; CDR3 protein: CASSLDSGLMNTEAFF
clone size: .; V gene: TRBV4-3; D gene: .; J gene: TRBJ2-1; CDR3 DNA: TGCGCCAGCAGCCAAGATATGGGTAGCGGAGAGCAGTTCTTC; CDR3 protein: CASSQDMGSGEQFF
clone size: .; V gene: TRBV28; D gene: .; J gene: TRBJ2-6; CDR3 DNA: TGTGCCAGCAGACCTACAGGGCCCGGGGCCAACGTCCTGACTTTC; CDR3 protein: CASRPTGPGANVLTF
clone size: .; V gene: TRBV11-3; D gene: .; J gene: TRBJ2-7; CDR3 DNA: TGTGCCAGCAGCAAAAAAGGGGTTTCTAGCGAGCAGTACTTC; CDR3 protein: CASSKKGVSSEQYF